Detailed here is one T cell receptor beta chain. One entry per CDR3 protein results from TCRdb running MiXCR on the RT-PCR reads. Seen here are hundreds of thousands of distinct CDR3 sequences, approximately 15% observed once, and the top ten hold 3% to 4.5%. The CDR3 totals 13 residues. Looked up from germline, CDR1 is SQVTM and CDR2 is ANQGSEA. Trimming took 5 bases from V and 2 from J, leaving 12 bases between them. The origin of this receptor is a female donor in good health, serving as a healthy control. The chain couples TRBV29-1 to TRBJ1-2; the D gene is possibly TRBD1 (5 bases). Sequencing was done on a sample of memory CD4+ T cells from blood. The CDR3 protein is CSVRPGTNYGYTF. DNA of the CDR3: TGCAGCGTTCGGCCAGGGACCAACTATGGCTACACCTTC.